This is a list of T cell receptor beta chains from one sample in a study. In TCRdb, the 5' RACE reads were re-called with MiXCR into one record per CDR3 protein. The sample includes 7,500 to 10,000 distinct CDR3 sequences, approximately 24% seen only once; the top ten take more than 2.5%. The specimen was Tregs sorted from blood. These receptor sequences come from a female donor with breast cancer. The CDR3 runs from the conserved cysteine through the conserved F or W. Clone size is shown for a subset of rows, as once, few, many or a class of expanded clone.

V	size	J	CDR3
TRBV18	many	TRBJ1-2	CASSNRGMDYGYTF
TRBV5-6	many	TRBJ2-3	CASSLKLVLADTQYF
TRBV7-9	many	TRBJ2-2	CASRPGFDSGELFF
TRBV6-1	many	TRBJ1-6	CASSERAFGNSPLHF
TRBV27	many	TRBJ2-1	CASRNRGDYNEQFF
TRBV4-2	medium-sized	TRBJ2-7	CASSHPTSGAYEQYF
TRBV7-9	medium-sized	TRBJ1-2	CASSFGGAGGYTF
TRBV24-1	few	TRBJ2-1	CATGDLWPSGYNEQFF
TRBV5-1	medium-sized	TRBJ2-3	CASSGQGRTDTQYF
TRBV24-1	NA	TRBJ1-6	CATSDSGTANSPLHF
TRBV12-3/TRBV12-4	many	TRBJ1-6	CASTNRQGGSPLHF
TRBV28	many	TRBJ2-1	CASYTKGETLYNEQFF
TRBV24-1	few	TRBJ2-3	CATSQPGLATDSQYF
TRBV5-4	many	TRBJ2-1	CASSSDTSVSYNEQFF
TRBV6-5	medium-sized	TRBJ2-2	CASSYGINTGELFF
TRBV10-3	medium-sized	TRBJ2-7	CASGQGQEQYF
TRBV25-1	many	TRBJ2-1	CASSRLGLAGYNEQFF
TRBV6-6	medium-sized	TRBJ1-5	CASSYSFQGPLYSNQPQHF
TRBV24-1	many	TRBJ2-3	CATGSPLAGGPDTQYF
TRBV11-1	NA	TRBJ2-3	CASSLVSSGPDTQYF
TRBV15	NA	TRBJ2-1	CATSRERAGVRGNEQFF
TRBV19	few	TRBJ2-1	CASSMSLAGGLNEQFF
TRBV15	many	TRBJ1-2	CATSRDLGLSPNYGYTF
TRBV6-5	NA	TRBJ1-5	CASSTRQPRDNQPQHF
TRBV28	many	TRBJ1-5	CASRDSNQPQHF
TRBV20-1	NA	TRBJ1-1	CSAGRTNTEAFF
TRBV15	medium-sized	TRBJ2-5	CATSRATGGWQETQYF
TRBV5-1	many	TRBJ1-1	CASSPSPGATTEAFF
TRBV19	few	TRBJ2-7	CASRAESYEQYF
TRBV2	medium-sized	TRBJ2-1	CASSASRDRGRDEQFF
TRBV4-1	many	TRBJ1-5	CASSQDRNQPQHF
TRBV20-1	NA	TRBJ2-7	CSATRGGGTSLHEQYF
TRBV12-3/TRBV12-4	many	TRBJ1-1	CASSVITGGRQFSEAFF
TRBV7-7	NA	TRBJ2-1	CASSLDRGNEQFF
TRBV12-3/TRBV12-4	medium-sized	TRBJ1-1	CASSAPTVNTEAFF
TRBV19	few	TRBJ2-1	CASSIVSREMYNEQFF
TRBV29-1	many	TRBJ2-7	CSVEGPGSYEQYF
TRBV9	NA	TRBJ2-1	CASSVWPGGEGRINEQFF
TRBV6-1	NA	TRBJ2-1	CASRASGSYNEQFF
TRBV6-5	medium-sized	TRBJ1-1	CASSYFPTGANTEAFF
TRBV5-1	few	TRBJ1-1	CASSLGQGVTEAFF
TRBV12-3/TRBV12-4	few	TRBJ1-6	CASTMGGGGSPLHF
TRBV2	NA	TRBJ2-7	CASTTFPQGTHEQYF
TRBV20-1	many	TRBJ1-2	CSAQRGEDYGYTF
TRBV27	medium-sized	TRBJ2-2	CASKLRAGELFF
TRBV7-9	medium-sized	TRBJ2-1	CASSATGPHEQFF
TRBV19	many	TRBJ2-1	CASWGEPNYNEQFF
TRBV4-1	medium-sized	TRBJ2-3	CASSLGTTSTDTQYF
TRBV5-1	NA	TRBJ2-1	CASSPEAGIAYNEQFF